The present entry profiles one T cell receptor (beta chain) with its context. V lost 1 base, J lost 0 bases, and 8 bases lay in between. The CDR3 consists of 15 residues. Germline CDR1 reads SGHNT; CDR2 reads YYREEE (reference sequence). This specimen comes from a study of blood T cell repertoires in COVID-19. Study-level background: T cells, B-cell-depleted T cells, or PBMCs provided the cDNA or gDNA that served as material.

Generated by immunoSEQ multiplex PCR, the TCRdb table keeps only in-frame clones and is missing some. The sample lists just over 250,000 clones, around 87% occurring once. The gene calls are TRBV5-4 and TRBJ2-1; D is unresolved. Sequenced: peripheral blood. This clonotype was obtained from a woman in her forties or fifties with acute or convalescent COVID-19. Here the CDR3 DNA reads TGTGCCAGCAGCTTGATGAGTCTCTCCTACAATGAGCAGTTCTTC. It specifies CASSLMSLSYNEQFF. Using reference TRBV5-4 and TRBJ2-1 for the parts outside the CDR3, the full variable domain is ETGVTQSPTHLIKTRGQQVTLRCSSQSGHNTVSWYQQALGQGPQFIFQYYREEENGRGNFPPRFSGLQFPNYSSELNVNALELDDSALYLCASSLMSLSYNEQFFGPGTRLTVL.